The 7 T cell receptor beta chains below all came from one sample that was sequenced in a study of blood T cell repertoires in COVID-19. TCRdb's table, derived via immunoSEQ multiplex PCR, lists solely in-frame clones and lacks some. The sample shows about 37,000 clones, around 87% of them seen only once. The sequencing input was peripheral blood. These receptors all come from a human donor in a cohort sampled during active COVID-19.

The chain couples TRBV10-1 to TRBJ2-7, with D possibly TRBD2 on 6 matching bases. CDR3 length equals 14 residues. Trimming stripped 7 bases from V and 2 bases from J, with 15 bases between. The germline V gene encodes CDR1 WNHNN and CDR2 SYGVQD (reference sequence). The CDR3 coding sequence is TGCGCCAGCACCCAACCTGGGACTCCCTACGAGCAGTACTTC. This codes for CASTQPGTPYEQYF.

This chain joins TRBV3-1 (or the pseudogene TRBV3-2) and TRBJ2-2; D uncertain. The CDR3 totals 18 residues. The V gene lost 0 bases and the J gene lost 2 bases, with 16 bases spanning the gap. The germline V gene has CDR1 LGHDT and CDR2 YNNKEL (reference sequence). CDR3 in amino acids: CASSQDIVSGENTGELFF. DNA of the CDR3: TGTGCCAGCAGCCAAGATATCGTCAGTGGAGAAAACACCGGGGAGCTGTTTTTT.

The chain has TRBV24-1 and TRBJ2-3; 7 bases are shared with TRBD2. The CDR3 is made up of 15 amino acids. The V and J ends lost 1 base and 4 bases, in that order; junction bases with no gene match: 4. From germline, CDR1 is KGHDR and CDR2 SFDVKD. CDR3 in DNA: TGTGCCACCAGTGATTTCGGCGCGGGGGCAGATACGCAGTATTTT. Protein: CATSDFGAGADTQYF.

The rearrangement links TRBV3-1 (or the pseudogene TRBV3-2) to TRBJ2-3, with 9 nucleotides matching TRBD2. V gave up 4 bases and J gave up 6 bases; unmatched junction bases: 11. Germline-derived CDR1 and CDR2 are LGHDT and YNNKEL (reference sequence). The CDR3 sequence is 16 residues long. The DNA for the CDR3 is TGTGCCAGCAGCCGGCTTAGCGGGGGAAATAAGGATACGCAGTATTTT. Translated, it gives CASSRLSGGNKDTQYF.

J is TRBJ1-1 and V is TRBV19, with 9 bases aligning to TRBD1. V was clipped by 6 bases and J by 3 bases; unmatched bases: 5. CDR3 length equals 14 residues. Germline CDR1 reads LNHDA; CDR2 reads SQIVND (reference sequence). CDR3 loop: CASRKDRGYTEAFF. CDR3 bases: TGTGCCAGTAGGAAAGACAGGGGGTACACTGAAGCTTTCTTT.

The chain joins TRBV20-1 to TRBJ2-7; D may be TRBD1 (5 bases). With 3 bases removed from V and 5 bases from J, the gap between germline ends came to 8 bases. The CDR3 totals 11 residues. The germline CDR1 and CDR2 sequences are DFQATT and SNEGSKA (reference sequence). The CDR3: CSASPGNEQYF. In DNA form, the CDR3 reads TGCAGTGCTAGCCCAGGGAACGAGCAGTACTTC.

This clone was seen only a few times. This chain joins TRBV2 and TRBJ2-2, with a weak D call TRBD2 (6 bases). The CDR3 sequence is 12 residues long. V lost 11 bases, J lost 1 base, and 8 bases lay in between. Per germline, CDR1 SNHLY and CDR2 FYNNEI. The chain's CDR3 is CAGGMNTGELFF. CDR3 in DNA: TGTGCCGGAGGGATGAACACCGGGGAGCTGTTTTTT.